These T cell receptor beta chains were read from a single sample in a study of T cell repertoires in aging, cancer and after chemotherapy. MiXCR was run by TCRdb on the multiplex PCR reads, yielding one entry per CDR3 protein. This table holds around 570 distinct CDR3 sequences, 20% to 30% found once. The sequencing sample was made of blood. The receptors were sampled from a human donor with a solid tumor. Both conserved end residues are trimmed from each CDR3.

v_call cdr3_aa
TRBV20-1 SASEGPGETQY
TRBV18 ASSPEDVAAKNIQY
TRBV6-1 ASSELAGSSYEQY
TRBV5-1 ASSLEEGWHTQY
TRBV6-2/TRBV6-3 ASSYSDNYGYT
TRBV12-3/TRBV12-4 ASSRDRGTIY
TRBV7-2 ASSRQGAETQY
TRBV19 ATSSGTGTSLSPQH
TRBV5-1 ASSWGILNTEAF
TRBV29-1 SVEGGAGYEQY
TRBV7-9 ASSLVGVFYGYT
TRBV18 ASSAREGAPGEAF
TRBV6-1 ASSESRGQPQH
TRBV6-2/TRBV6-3 ASSGRDRGFIRTDTQY
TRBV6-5 ASSYSIDGSGETQY
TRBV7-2 ASSLKLGGVQETQY
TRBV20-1 SAREGDRGRSVLF
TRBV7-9 ASSLSGGKLNNEQF
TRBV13 ASSNPGHSLAGPYEQY
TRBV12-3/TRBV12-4 ASSRPAGRNTEAF
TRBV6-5 ASSSLGVRDRSYEQY
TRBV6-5 ASSYSAPKETQY
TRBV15 ATSRDREETYEQY
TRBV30 AWSSSGGYYGYT
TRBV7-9 ASSYGQAGNNEQF
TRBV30 AWSVGGPLVTEGDNSPLH
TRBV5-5 ASSSGAFGYEQY
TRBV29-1 SVAGDRGNQETQY
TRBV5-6 ASSLQGGTQPQH
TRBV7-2 ASSRLGRNNSPLH
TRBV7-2 ASSLGRGQQETQY
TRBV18 ASSPSGTVSNEKLF
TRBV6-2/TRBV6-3 ASSYPGRQLTEAF
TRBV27 ASSLSWTVGETQY
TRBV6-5 ASSYEAGVTRAQY
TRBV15 ATSRDPGASYNEQF
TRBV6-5 ASSYQGSTEAF
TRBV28 ASNTGSNYGYT
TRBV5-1 ASSLALASAAETQY
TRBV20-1 SAREEGNSPLH
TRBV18 ASSPPQGANYGYT
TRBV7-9 ASSLRGPYKQY
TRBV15 ATSSGQGITDTQY
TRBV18 ASSPPESDTQY
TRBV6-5 ASSYGRPGTGGGNQPQH